This passage covers 32 T cell receptor beta chains from one sample sequenced in a study of blood T cell repertoires in COVID-19. The repertoire was sequenced with immunoSEQ multiplex PCR; TCRdb's copy has only in-frame clones and lacks some. This table holds approximately 210,000 clones, 87% found once. Material: peripheral blood. The receptors come from a man between 35 and 55 years old with active or convalescent COVID-19.

At least ten counts were recorded for this clone. The chain uses TRBV5-1 and TRBJ2-7, with TRBD1 matching 7 bases. Trimming cost V 4 bases and J 5 bases; bases outside gene matches: 9. Germline V gene data show CDR1 as SGHRS and CDR2 as YFSETQ. This CDR3 is 14 amino acids long. The CDR3 DNA reads as TGCGCCAGCAGCCCCCCGACAGGGTCCCACGAGCAGTACTTC. This gives the protein CASSPPTGSHEQYF.

This clone was recorded once. V is TRBV2 and J is TRBJ1-4; tentatively, D is TRBD1 (5 bases). V was clipped by 2 bases and J by 5 bases, with 9 bases between them. The CDR3 runs to 14 residues. CDR1 and CDR2 from the germline V gene are SNHLY and FYNNEI. This CDR3 reads CASSEQGLNEKLFF. In nucleotides, the CDR3 is TGTGCCAGCAGTGAACAGGGCCTAAATGAAAAACTGTTTTTT. Full variable domain (outside the CDR3, taken from reference TRBV2 and TRBJ1-4): EPEVTQTPSHQVTQMGQEVILRCVPISNHLYFYWYRQILGQKVEFLVSFYNNEISEKSEIFDDQFSVERPDGSNFTLKIRSTKLEDSAMYFCASSEQGLNEKLFFGSGTQLSVL.

This clone was observed a few times. This chain uses TRBV3-1 (or the pseudogene TRBV3-2) with TRBJ1-4; TRBD1 agrees at 7 bases. This CDR3 spans 14 amino acids. V lost 4 bases and J lost 3; bases outside the gene matches: 2. Germline assignment: CDR1 LGHDT and CDR2 YNNKEL (reference sequence). The CDR3 DNA is TGTGCCAGCAGCCTTCAGGGGGCTAATGAAAAACTGTTTTTT. Encoded protein: CASSLQGANEKLFF.

As regards this clone: At one boundary the junction diverges from the germline segment, which might be a read error. The chain carries TRBV30 and TRBJ1-2; no reliable D call. The germline V gene has CDR1 GTSNPN and CDR2 SVGIG (reference sequence). The CDR3 runs 13 residues. CDR3 in amino acids: CAWTSEGFPPLNF. The CDR3 bases are TGTGCCTGGACCTCTGAGGGATTCCCACCCCTAAACTTC.

The rearrangement links TRBV5-6 to TRBJ1-3; no definite D call. The CDR3 length is 15 residues. Germline assignment: CDR1 SGHDT and CDR2 YYEEEE. The ends were cut back, 0 bases at V and 0 bases at J, with 7 bases in the middle. CDR3 DNA sequence: TGTGCCAGCAGCTTGGAAGTACTCTCTGGAAACACCATATATTTT. Protein product: CASSLEVLSGNTIYF. The full variable domain, its missing parts supplied by reference TRBV5-6 and TRBJ1-3, is DAGVTQSPTHLIKTRGQQVTLRCSPKSGHDTVSWYQQALGQGPQFIFQYYEEEERQRGNFPDRFSGHQFPNYSSELNVNALLLGDSALYLCASSLEVLSGNTIYFGEGSWLTVV.

The chain links TRBV2 to TRBJ2-7, with 11 bases aligning to TRBD2. This CDR3 comprises 14 residues. V shed 6 bases, J shed 3 bases, and the junction held 4 bases outside the gene matches. Germline V gene lookup returns CDR1 SNHLY and CDR2 FYNNEI. In nucleotides, the CDR3 is TGTGCCAGCAGCATAGCGGGAGGGCGCTACGAGCAGTACTTC. Protein product: CASSIAGGRYEQYF.

The rearrangement links TRBV28 to TRBJ1-5; 7 bases map to TRBD1. CDR1 MDHEN and CDR2 SYDVKM come from the germline V gene. The CDR3 is 14 residues long. V lost 5 bases and J lost 4; bases outside the gene matches: 5. The CDR3 DNA reads as TGTGCCAGCAGTCCACGGACAGGTAATCAGCCCCAGCATTTT. Its protein is CASSPRTGNQPQHF.

The chain couples TRBV6-4 to TRBJ1-6, with D possibly TRBD1 on 5 matching bases. The length of the CDR3 is 13 residues. Per germline, CDR1 MRHNA and CDR2 SNTAGT. V was pared by 3 bases and J by 8 bases, with 8 bases between. The CDR3 bases are TGTGCCAGCAGTGAAGACAGCTATTCACCCCTCCACTTT. This sequence encodes CASSEDSYSPLHF.

This rearrangement joins TRBV18 to TRBJ1-2; no clear D gene. Germline-derived CDR1 and CDR2 are KGHSH and LQKENI. The CDR3 has 14 amino acids. Trimming removed 9 bases from V and 5 bases from J, with 19 bases in between. CDR3 region: CASSLGPGNYGYTF. The CDR3 DNA reads as TGTGCCAGTTCCCTGGGTCCGGGGAATTATGGCTACACCTTC.

The rearrangement uses TRBV2 and TRBJ2-3; 8 nucleotides align to TRBD2. Looked up from germline, CDR1 is SNHLY and CDR2 is FYNNEI. CDR3 length equals 13 residues. Trimming at V came to 7 bases and at J to 1 base, leaving 1 base not matched to a gene. The CDR3 region has the DNA TGTGCCAGCACAGCGGGGGGCACAGATACGCAGTATTTT. It yields the protein CASTAGGTDTQYF. Full variable domain (missing parts from reference TRBV2 and TRBJ2-3): EPEVTQTPSHQVTQMGQEVILRCVPISNHLYFYWYRQILGQKVEFLVSFYNNEISEKSEIFDDQFSVERPDGSNFTLKIRSTKLEDSAMYFCASTAGGTDTQYFGPGTRLTVL.

A few counts support this clone. V is TRBV5-1 and J is TRBJ1-2, with 8 bases identical to TRBD1. This CDR3 is 15 amino acids long. Trimming cost V 3 bases and J 4 bases; bases outside gene matches: 8. Germline CDR1 reads SGHRS; CDR2 reads YFSETQ. Written as DNA, the CDR3 is TGCGCCAGCAGCTGGGGACAGGTAAAGGCCTATGGCTACACCTTC. This gives the protein CASSWGQVKAYGYTF.

The chain has TRBV5-1 and TRBJ1-1, with D possibly TRBD1 on 5 matching bases. V dropped 6 bases and J dropped 6 bases, with 18 bases sitting between them. Germline V gene lookup returns CDR1 SGHRS and CDR2 YFSETQ. CDR3 length equals 14 residues. CDR3 region: CASKSRGGASEAFF. Here the CDR3 DNA reads TGCGCCAGCAAATCTAGGGGTGGTGCTTCTGAAGCTTTCTTT.

The chain recombines TRBV5-6 with TRBJ2-3; TRBD2 aligns across 8 bases. Germline V gene data show CDR1 as SGHDT and CDR2 as YYEEEE. This CDR3 contains 18 residues. V dropped 0 bases and J dropped 1; count of bases not matched to a gene: 10. CDR3: CASSLAFLERGRTDTQYF. DNA for the CDR3: TGTGCCAGCAGCTTGGCCTTTCTCGAGCGGGGGCGCACAGATACGCAGTATTTT.

The J gene is TRBJ2-7, the V gene TRBV11-2, with 10 bases matching TRBD1. Trimming removed 7 bases from V and 3 bases from J; junction bases left unmatched: 6. The CDR3 has 14 amino acids. Germline CDR1 reads SGHAT; CDR2 reads FQNNGV. The chain's CDR3 is CASTRDRGNYEQYF. DNA of the CDR3: TGTGCCAGCACACGGGACAGGGGTAACTACGAGCAGTACTTC.

The chain joins TRBV5-4 to TRBJ2-2; D unclear. Trimming pared 0 bases from V and 0 bases from J, leaving 6 bases between. The germline CDR1 and CDR2 sequences are SGHNT and YYREEE (reference sequence). This CDR3 is built from 15 residues. The CDR3: CASSLAPANTGELFF. CDR3 nucleotide sequence: TGTGCCAGCAGCTTGGCCCCTGCGAACACCGGGGAGCTGTTTTTT.

The chain has TRBV3-1 (or the pseudogene TRBV3-2) and TRBJ1-2; D remains ambiguous. Trimming took 2 bases from V and 6 from J, leaving 19 bases between them. This CDR3 has 16 amino acids. Per the germline V gene, CDR1 is LGHDT and CDR2 is YNNKEL (reference sequence). In DNA, the CDR3 is TGTGCCAGCAGCCAATTATCTCTTCGGGGTGGGAATGGCTACACCTTC. Its protein is CASSQLSLRGGNGYTF.

The chain has TRBV28 and TRBJ1-2; TRBD1 is a possible D gene (6 bases). The length of the CDR3 is 11 residues. Germline CDR1 is MDHEN and CDR2 is SYDVKM. V was pared by 5 bases and J by 8 bases, with 9 bases between. The CDR3 sequence is CASSLGQGYTF. DNA for the CDR3: TGTGCCAGCAGTCTTGGACAGGGCTACACCTTC.

This chain links TRBV19 with TRBJ1-5; tentative D call: TRBD1 (5 bases). The CDR3 consists of 14 residues. From germline, CDR1 is LNHDA and CDR2 SQIVND (reference sequence). V was trimmed by 6 bases and J by 0 bases, leaving 9 bases between them. The CDR3 loop is CASSLTDSNQPQHF. The CDR3 DNA reads TGTGCCAGTAGCTTGACAGATAGCAATCAGCCCCAGCATTTT.

V gene TRBV6-4 combines with J gene TRBJ1-2; D remains ambiguous. Deletions cut 2 bases from V and 0 bases from J, with 10 bases between. CDR3 length: 15 residues. Germline CDR1 MRHNA, CDR2 SNTAGT. Here the CDR3 DNA reads TGTGCCAGCAGTGACCCGAGCCACCCTAACTATGGCTACACCTTC. It encodes CASSDPSHPNYGYTF.

The chain carries TRBV5-6 and TRBJ1-5, with 7 positions matching TRBD1. This CDR3 spans 14 amino acids. Trimming removed 1 base from V and 7 bases from J; junction bases left unmatched: 5. Germline V gene data show CDR1 as SGHDT and CDR2 as YYEEEE. CDR3 loop: CASSLSGGDQPQHF. The CDR3 DNA is TGTGCCAGCAGCTTGTCAGGGGGAGACCAGCCCCAGCATTTT.

The chain has TRBV5-4 and TRBJ2-6; D ambiguous. Trimming took off 0 bases at V and 0 bases at J, with 13 bases between the two ends. Germline CDR1 is SGHNT and CDR2 is YYREEE (reference sequence). This CDR3 is 18 amino acids long. The CDR3 is CASSLGQLPLSGANVLTF. CDR3 bases: TGTGCCAGCAGCTTGGGGCAGTTGCCCCTCTCTGGGGCCAACGTCCTGACTTTC.

The chain links TRBV9 to TRBJ2-1; D is perhaps TRBD1 (6 bases). V was clipped by 7 bases and J by 0 bases, with 14 bases between them. The CDR3 is 15 amino acids. Germline CDR1 SGDLS, CDR2 YYNGEE. DNA for the CDR3: TGTGCCAGCTCCTCAAGACAGGCCTCCTACAATGAGCAGTTCTTC. Its protein is CASSSRQASYNEQFF.

CDR3 region: CASSPQIGVLGTNEKLFF. Here the CDR3 DNA reads TGTGCCAGCAGCCCTCAGATCGGGGTCCTTGGGACTAATGAAAAACTGTTTTTT. This rearrangement joins TRBV7-8 to TRBJ1-4; D remains unclear. Between the trimmed V and J ends, which lost 5 bases and 2 bases, there was a span of 21 bases. This CDR3 spans 18 amino acids. The germline gives CDR1 SGHVS, CDR2 FQNEAQ.

This chain joins TRBV7-9 and TRBJ1-2; 8 positions match TRBD1. The CDR3 spans 15 residues. V lost 5 bases, J lost 6 bases, and 11 bases stayed unmatched. Germline values: CDR1 SEHNR, CDR2 FQNEAQ (reference sequence). CDR3 sequence: CASSPRDRWGNGYTF. The CDR3, as DNA: TGTGCCAGCAGCCCCCGGGACAGGTGGGGAAATGGCTACACCTTC.

A few counts support this clone. This chain uses TRBV11-2 with TRBJ2-5, with TRBD1 identical over 8 bases. V lost 1 base to trimming and J lost 5 bases; unmatched junction nucleotides: 3. This CDR3 is built from 14 residues. Germline values: CDR1 SGHAT, CDR2 FQNNGV. The CDR3 is CASSLVRDRETQYF. CDR3 nucleotide sequence: TGTGCCAGCAGCTTAGTCCGGGACAGGGAGACCCAGTACTTC.

This rearrangement joins TRBV7-2 to TRBJ2-2; 14 nucleotides align to TRBD2. The germline V gene has CDR1 SGHTA and CDR2 FQGNSA. The V segment lost 3 bases and the J segment 2 bases; nucleotides outside the gene matches: 8. CDR3 length equals 19 residues. As DNA, the CDR3 is TGTGCCAGCAGCTTCCCCCGGACTAGCGGGGGGACAAACACCGGGGAGCTGTTTTTT. It codes for CASSFPRTSGGTNTGELFF.

Turning to this clone: Additional DNA sequences in this sample encode the identical CDR3. This chain uses TRBV9 with TRBJ1-1, with D unresolved. This CDR3 has 13 amino acids. Germline CDR1 and CDR2: SGDLS and YYNGEE. V was pared by 1 base and J by 1 base, with 5 bases between. Here the CDR3 DNA reads TGTGCCAGCAGCGTAACCGGGAACACTGAAGCTTTCTTT. Translation gives CASSVTGNTEAFF.

The chain recombines TRBV10-3 with TRBJ1-2; D is undetermined. The germline V gene encodes CDR1 ENHRY and CDR2 SYGVKD. The CDR3 runs 12 residues. Trimming took off 8 bases at V and 8 bases at J, with 15 bases between the two ends. The CDR3 coding sequence is TGTGCCATCGGCGAGGGCGGACGGGGCTACACCTTC. Translating gives CAIGEGGRGYTF.

This clone has more than one count but fewer than ten. The chain uses TRBV30 and TRBJ1-1, with 7 bases lining up with TRBD1. The CDR3 is 12 residues long. Germline-derived CDR1 and CDR2 are GTSNPN and SVGIG (reference sequence). V shed 1 base and J 7 bases; nucleotides not matched to a gene: 3. The CDR3 DNA is TGTGCCTGGAGTGGACAGGGATTTGAAGCTTTCTTT. It encodes CAWSGQGFEAFF.

This clone was detected once. J is TRBJ1-1 and V is TRBV28; D possibly corresponds to TRBD1 (5 bases). CDR3 size: 13 residues. CDR1 is MDHEN and CDR2 is SYDVKM in the germline V gene. The V gene lost 6 bases and the J gene lost 5 bases, with 13 bases spanning the gap. As DNA, the CDR3 is TGTGCCAGCAGACGTTACGGGGGGACTGAAGCTTTCTTT. Translating gives CASRRYGGTEAFF. The variable domain in full, with the rest retrieved from reference TRBV28 and TRBJ1-1, is DVKVTQSSRYLVKRTGEKVFLECVQDMDHENMFWYRQDPGLGLRLIYFSYDVKMKEKGDIPEGYSVSREKKERFSLILESASTNQTSMYLCASRRYGGTEAFFGQGTRLTVV.

V and J are TRBV21-1 and TRBJ2-5; the DNA was not compared with TRBD2, the D call given in the table. TRBV21-1 corresponds to a pseudogene. The CDR3 spans 16 residues. CDR3 sequence reads: CASSRSGTSGKETQYF. The CDR3 nucleotides read TGTGCCAGCAGCCGGTCGGGGACTAGCGGGAAAGAGACCCAGTACTTC.

The chain has TRBV27 and TRBJ2-5; D possibly corresponds to TRBD1 (5 bases). V lost 4 bases, J lost 5 bases, and 14 bases lay in between. Germline V gene data show CDR1 as MNHEY and CDR2 as SMNVEV (reference sequence). CDR3 size: 14 residues. The CDR3 loop reads CASSSQGLRETQYF. The CDR3 DNA sequence: TGTGCCAGCAGTTCCCAGGGATTGAGGGAGACCCAGTACTTC.